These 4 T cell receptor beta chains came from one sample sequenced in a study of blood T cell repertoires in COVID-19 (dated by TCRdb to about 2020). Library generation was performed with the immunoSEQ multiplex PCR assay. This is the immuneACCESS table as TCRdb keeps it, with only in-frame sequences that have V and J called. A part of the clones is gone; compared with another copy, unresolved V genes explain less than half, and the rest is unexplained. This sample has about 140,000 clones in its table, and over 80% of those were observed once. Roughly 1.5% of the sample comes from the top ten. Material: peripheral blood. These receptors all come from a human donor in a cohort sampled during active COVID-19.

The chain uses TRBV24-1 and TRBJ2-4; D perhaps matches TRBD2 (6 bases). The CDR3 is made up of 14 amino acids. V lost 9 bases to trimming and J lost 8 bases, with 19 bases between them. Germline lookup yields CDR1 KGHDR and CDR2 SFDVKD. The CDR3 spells CATSGGRIGDIQYF. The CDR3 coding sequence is TGTGCCACCTCCGGGGGACGTATCGGCGACATTCAGTACTTC.

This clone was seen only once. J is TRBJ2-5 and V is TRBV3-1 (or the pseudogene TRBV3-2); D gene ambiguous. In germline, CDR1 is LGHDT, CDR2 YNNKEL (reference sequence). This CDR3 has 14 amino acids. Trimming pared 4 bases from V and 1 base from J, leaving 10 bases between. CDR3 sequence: CASSLLAVQETQYF. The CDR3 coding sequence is TGTGCCAGCAGCCTTTTGGCGGTCCAAGAGACCCAGTACTTC.

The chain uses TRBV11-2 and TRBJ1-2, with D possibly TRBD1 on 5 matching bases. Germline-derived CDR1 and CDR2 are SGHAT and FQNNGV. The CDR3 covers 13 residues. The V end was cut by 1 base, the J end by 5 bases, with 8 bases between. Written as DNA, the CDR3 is TGTGCCAGCAGCTTAGTAACAGGATATGGCTACACCTTC. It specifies CASSLVTGYGYTF.

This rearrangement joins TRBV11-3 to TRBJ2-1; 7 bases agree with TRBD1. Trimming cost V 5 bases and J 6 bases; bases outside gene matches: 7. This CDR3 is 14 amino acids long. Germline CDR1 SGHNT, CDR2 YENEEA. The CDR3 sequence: CASSANRQGNEQFF. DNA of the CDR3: TGTGCCAGCAGCGCTAACCGACAGGGCAATGAGCAGTTCTTC.